The next 5 T cell receptor beta chains were all read from a single sample in a study of T cell responses to AZD1222 COVID-19 vaccine. Libraries were prepared by immunoSEQ multiplex PCR; TCRdb keeps only in-frame clonotypes and omits some of them. The repertoire holds roughly 150,000 clones, with over 65% as singletons. The sample in question was peripheral blood, obtained on day 0 of AZD1222 vaccination. The receptors stem from an adult in good health.

The chain has TRBV3-1 (or the pseudogene TRBV3-2) and TRBJ1-1; D unclear. The CDR3 runs to 14 residues. Germline lookup yields CDR1 LGHDT and CDR2 YNNKEL (reference sequence). Trimming cost V 3 bases and J 1 base, with 9 bases left between them. In nucleotides, the CDR3 is TGTGCCAGCAGCCACACTGAGGGGAACACTGAAGCTTTCTTT. It is translated as CASSHTEGNTEAFF.

The rearrangement links TRBV4-1 to TRBJ2-7, with 8 bases aligning to TRBD2. The CDR3 is 19 amino acids. Trimming at V came to 4 bases and at J to 0 bases, leaving 17 bases not matched to a gene. CDR1 MGHRA and CDR2 YSYEKL come from the germline V gene. The CDR3 DNA sequence: TGCGCCAGCAGCCTGATATTTCCCTTCCCAGCGGGGGACTCCTACGAGCAGTACTTC. Its translation is CASSLIFPFPAGDSYEQYF.

The chain is built from TRBV19 and TRBJ2-2; 7 bases are shared with TRBD1. The CDR3 consists of 17 residues. The V and J ends lost 5 bases and 3 bases, in that order; junction bases with no gene match: 12. Germline lookup yields CDR1 LNHDA and CDR2 SQIVND (reference sequence). CDR3 DNA sequence: TGTGCCAGTAGTCCGCAAGATCTGACAGGGTACACCGGGGAGCTGTTTTTT. Protein sequence: CASSPQDLTGYTGELFF.

The rearrangement links TRBV28 to TRBJ1-4, with 7 bases that match TRBD1. The germline V gene encodes CDR1 MDHEN and CDR2 SYDVKM. Trimming took 3 bases from V and 5 from J; bases not matched to a gene: 9. This CDR3 is 16 amino acids long. In nucleotides, the CDR3 is TGTGCCAGCAGTTTTCTCTCCGCAGGGGGAAATGAAAAACTGTTTTTT. As protein: CASSFLSAGGNEKLFF. The whole variable domain, remainder taken from reference TRBV28 and TRBJ1-4, is DVKVTQSSRYLVKRTGEKVFLECVQDMDHENMFWYRQDPGLGLRLIYFSYDVKMKEKGDIPEGYSVSREKKERFSLILESASTNQTSMYLCASSFLSAGGNEKLFFGSGTQLSVL.

The chain joins TRBV2 to TRBJ1-5; tentative D call: TRBD1 (6 bases). V lost 8 bases and J 4 bases, leaving 15 bases between the germline ends. CDR1 and CDR2 from the germline V gene are SNHLY and FYNNEI. The CDR3 runs to 14 residues. This chain's CDR3 is CASGNDRLNQPQHF. In DNA, the CDR3 is TGTGCCAGCGGTAATGACAGGCTTAATCAGCCCCAGCATTTT.